This T cell receptor beta chain came from a study of blood T cell repertoires in COVID-19. Overall study context: Samples representing acute and convalescent COVID-19 were sourced from the United States, Italy and Spain.

Only in-frame clones appear in the TCRdb table, and some are missing; sequencing was by immunoSEQ multiplex PCR. The data contain 490,000 or so clones, 70% to 90% of them singletons. J gave up 8 bases and V 5 bases, and 12 bases lay outside the gene matches. The CDR3 totals 16 residues. Germline V gene lookup returns CDR1 WSHSY and CDR2 SAAADI. The receptor's source is a woman aged 60 to 75 who had recovered from COVID-19. The sample consisted of PBMCs or T cells enriched from blood (not recorded which). The J gene is TRBJ1-4, the V gene TRBV10-2, with 9 positions matching TRBD1. CDR3 nucleotide sequence: TGCGCCAGCAGTCCGACTCCGGGACAGGGAGTAGAAAAACTGTTTTTT. It encodes CASSPTPGQGVEKLFF.